This T cell receptor (beta chain) was identified during a study of blood T cell repertoires in COVID-19. The germline V and J ends were trimmed by 1 base and 6 bases, with 9 bases remaining between them. The CDR3 has 12 residues. Germline V gene sequence: CDR1 GTSNPN, CDR2 SVGIG (reference sequence). This table comes from immunoSEQ multiplex PCR, and its TCRdb copy is limited to in-frame clones, with some not included. The sample shows over 250,000 clones, about 87% of them seen only once. Sequenced: PBMCs or T cells enriched from blood (not recorded which). The gene calls are TRBV30 and TRBJ1-1, with no clear D. The clonotype originates from a woman aged 50 to 60 who had recovered from COVID-19. Here the CDR3 DNA reads TGTGCCTGGAGTGGCCGGGTCCCTGAAGCTTTCTTT. Its translation is CAWSGRVPEAFF.